This TCR beta chain was identified in a study of blood T cell repertoires in COVID-19. Per the germline V gene, CDR1 is SGDLS and CDR2 is YYNGEE. V was trimmed by 1 base and J by 10 bases, leaving 6 bases between them. There are 12 residues in the CDR3. Some clones are missing from TCRdb's copy, which holds only in-frame ones; the method was immunoSEQ multiplex PCR. The sample carries more than 150,000 clones, roughly 76% recorded once. J is TRBJ1-6 and V is TRBV9; D ambiguous. Sequenced sample: peripheral blood. The source is a woman at least 80 years old with COVID-19, enrolled during active disease. In DNA form, the CDR3 reads TGTGCCAGCAGCGTATCAGGATCACCCCTCCACTTT. Translating it yields CASSVSGSPLHF. Looking up the rest from reference TRBV9 and TRBJ1-6 gives the full variable domain: DSGVTQTPKHLITATGQRVTLRCSPRSGDLSVYWYQQSLDQGLQFLIQYYNGEERAKGNILERFSAQQFPDLHSELNLSSLELGDSALYFCASSVSGSPLHFGNGTRLTVT.